Below, 11 T cell receptor beta chains from the same sample are listed, as sequenced in a study of blood T cell repertoires in COVID-19. Only in-frame clones appear in the TCRdb table, and some are missing; sequencing was by immunoSEQ multiplex PCR. The sample carries about 110,000 clones, around 89% recorded once. The sequenced material came from peripheral blood. The receptors here all came from a woman over 75 with acute or convalescent COVID-19.

The rearrangement links TRBV30 to TRBJ2-4, with 7 nucleotides matching TRBD2. The ends lost 1 base at V and 14 bases at J; junction bases unmatched: 5. Germline lookup yields CDR1 GTSNPN and CDR2 SVGIG (reference sequence). This CDR3 comprises 11 residues. The CDR3 spells CAWSGGTTEYF. The CDR3, as DNA: TGTGCCTGGAGTGGCGGGACTACCGAGTACTTC.

The chain recombines TRBV27 with TRBJ1-6; D is perhaps TRBD1 (5 bases). This CDR3 comprises 14 residues. Trimming took off 5 bases at V and 6 bases at J, with 11 bases between the two ends. The germline gives CDR1 MNHEY, CDR2 SMNVEV (reference sequence). The CDR3, as DNA: TGTGCCAGCAGTCCGCGACAGTTTAATTCACCCCTCCACTTT. Encoded protein: CASSPRQFNSPLHF.

This clone has only a few counts. The chain joins TRBV30 to TRBJ1-3; 10 positions agree with TRBD1. With V trimmed by 4 bases and J by 3 bases, 6 bases remained unmatched. CDR3 length: 15 residues. Germline lookup yields CDR1 GTSNPN and CDR2 SVGIG (reference sequence). DNA of the CDR3: TGTGCCTGGACCCCGACAGGGGGCTTTGGAAACACCATATATTTT. Residues: CAWTPTGGFGNTIYF.

The genes are TRBV5-1 and TRBJ1-4; TRBD1 is a possible D gene (5 bases). This CDR3 is 14 amino acids long. Germline lookup yields CDR1 SGHRS and CDR2 YFSETQ. The ends were cut back, 1 base at V and 8 bases at J, with 12 bases in the middle. Written as DNA, the CDR3 is TGCGCCAGCAGCTTGTGGCAGGGAGGGGAAAAACTGTTTTTT. Its protein is CASSLWQGGEKLFF.

The rearrangement joins TRBV30 to TRBJ1-1; 9 positions match TRBD1. Trimming cost V 2 bases and J 1 base; bases outside gene matches: 5. This CDR3 region has 15 residues. Germline CDR1 is GTSNPN and CDR2 is SVGIG (reference sequence). This CDR3 reads CAWSRQGVKNTEAFF. The CDR3 bases are TGTGCCTGGAGTAGACAGGGGGTAAAGAACACTGAAGCTTTCTTT.

This clone was seen just once. The V call is TRBV10-3, the J call TRBJ1-2; no reliable D call. This CDR3 comprises 14 residues. CDR1 ENHRY and CDR2 SYGVKD come from the germline V gene. The germline V and J ends were trimmed by 2 bases and 8 bases, with 15 bases remaining between them. CDR3 protein: CAISELQPGWGYTF. CDR3 nucleotides: TGTGCCATCAGTGAGCTACAGCCCGGATGGGGCTACACCTTC.

The chain is built from TRBV2 and TRBJ1-5; 8 positions agree with TRBD1. V lost 6 bases, J lost 0 bases, and 4 bases stayed unmatched. Germline values: CDR1 SNHLY, CDR2 FYNNEI. CDR3 length: 15 amino acids. CDR3 amino acids: CASRDREFSNQPQHF. The CDR3 coding sequence is TGTGCCAGCAGGGACAGGGAATTTAGCAATCAGCCCCAGCATTTT.

The J gene is TRBJ1-1, the V gene TRBV29-1, with 8 positions matching TRBD1. From germline, CDR1 is SQVTM and CDR2 ANQGSEA. Trimming cost V 6 bases and J 4 bases; bases outside gene matches: 10. This CDR3 is 14 amino acids long. The CDR3 sequence: CSVHNPQGGTEAFF. CDR3 in DNA: TGCAGCGTACACAACCCACAGGGGGGCACTGAAGCTTTCTTT.

The chain uses TRBV4-1 and TRBJ1-6; 7 bases map to TRBD1. The CDR3 runs 16 residues. V gave up 4 bases and J gave up 5 bases; unmatched junction bases: 8. Per the germline V gene, CDR1 is MGHRA and CDR2 is YSYEKL. For the CDR3, the DNA is TGCGCCAGCAGCCGAACTCAGGGGGTTGATAATTCACCCCTCCACTTT. Amino acid sequence: CASSRTQGVDNSPLHF.

The V gene is TRBV10-3, the J gene TRBJ2-3; D might be TRBD1 (5 bases). Germline V gives CDR1 ENHRY, CDR2 SYGVKD. The CDR3 consists of 16 residues. V shed 2 bases and J shed 0 bases, with 12 bases lying between them. For the CDR3, the DNA is TGTGCCATCAGTGAGGGGGCAGGCCTAAGCACAGATACGCAGTATTTT. Protein: CAISEGAGLSTDTQYF.

The rearrangement links TRBV5-1 to TRBJ1-4; D gene ambiguous. V lost 0 bases and J lost 0, with 6 bases in between. The CDR3 sequence is 15 residues long. Germline CDR1 and CDR2: SGHRS and YFSETQ. CDR3: CASSLVPATNEKLFF. CDR3 DNA sequence: TGCGCCAGCAGCTTGGTTCCCGCAACTAATGAAAAACTGTTTTTT.